Below, 2 T cell receptor beta chains from the same sample are listed, as sequenced in a study of cytomegalovirus exposure and HLA in healthy donors. TCRdb's copy holds only in-frame clones and misses some; the assay was immunoSEQ multiplex PCR. The sample holds about 64,000 clones, over 85% seen once. The source material was PBMCs. The receptor source for this set is a woman between 18 and 30 years old in good health and CMV-seropositive.

This clone showed up just once. V gene TRBV4-3 combines with J gene TRBJ2-1; 13 bases map to TRBD2. J was trimmed by 13 bases and V by 1 base; bases with no gene match: 4. Germline values: CDR1 LGHNA, CDR2 YSLEER. The CDR3 contains 14 residues. CDR3 sequence (DNA): TGCGCCAGCAGCCAAGTACTAGCGGGGGGGCCCCAGTTCTTC. Protein sequence: CASSQVLAGGPQFF.

The V gene is TRBV29-1, the J gene TRBJ2-5, with 10 positions matching TRBD1. This CDR3 spans 15 amino acids. Germline CDR1 reads SQVTM; CDR2 reads ANQGSEA. V shed 6 bases and J 5 bases; nucleotides not matched to a gene: 12. As DNA, the CDR3 is TGCAGCGTCCGCCCCGGGGGACAGGGGATGGAGACCCAGTACTTC. Translation gives CSVRPGGQGMETQYF.